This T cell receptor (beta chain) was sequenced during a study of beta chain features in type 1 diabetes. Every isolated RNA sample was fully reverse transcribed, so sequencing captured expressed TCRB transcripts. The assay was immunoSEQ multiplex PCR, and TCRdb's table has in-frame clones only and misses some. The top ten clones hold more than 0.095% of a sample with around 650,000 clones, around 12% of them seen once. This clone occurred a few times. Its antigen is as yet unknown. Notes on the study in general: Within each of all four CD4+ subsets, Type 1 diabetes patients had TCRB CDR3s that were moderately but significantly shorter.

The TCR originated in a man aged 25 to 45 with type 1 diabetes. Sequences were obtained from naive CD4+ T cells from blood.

CDR3 in DNA: TGCAGCGTTGGGACACGGGGCAATGAGCAGTTCTTC. Its translation is CSVGTRGNEQFF. The chain links TRBV29-1 to TRBJ2-1; D is perhaps TRBD1 or TRBD2 (5 bases each). Trimming took 4 bases from V and 6 from J, leaving 10 bases between them. This CDR3 comprises 12 residues. Germline V CDR1 and CDR2: SQVTM, ANQGSEA.